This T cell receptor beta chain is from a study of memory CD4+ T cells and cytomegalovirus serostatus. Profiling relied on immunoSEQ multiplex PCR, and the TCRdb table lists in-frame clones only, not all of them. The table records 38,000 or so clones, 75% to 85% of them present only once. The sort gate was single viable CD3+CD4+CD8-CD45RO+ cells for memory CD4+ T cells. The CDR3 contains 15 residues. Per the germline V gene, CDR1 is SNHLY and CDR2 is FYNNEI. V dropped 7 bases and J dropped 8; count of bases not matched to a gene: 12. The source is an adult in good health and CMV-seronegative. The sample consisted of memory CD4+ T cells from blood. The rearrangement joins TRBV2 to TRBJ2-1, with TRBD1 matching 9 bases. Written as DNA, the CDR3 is TGTGCCAGCAATTCCCCGGGACAGGGTACCCATGAGCAGTTCTTC. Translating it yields CASNSPGQGTHEQFF.